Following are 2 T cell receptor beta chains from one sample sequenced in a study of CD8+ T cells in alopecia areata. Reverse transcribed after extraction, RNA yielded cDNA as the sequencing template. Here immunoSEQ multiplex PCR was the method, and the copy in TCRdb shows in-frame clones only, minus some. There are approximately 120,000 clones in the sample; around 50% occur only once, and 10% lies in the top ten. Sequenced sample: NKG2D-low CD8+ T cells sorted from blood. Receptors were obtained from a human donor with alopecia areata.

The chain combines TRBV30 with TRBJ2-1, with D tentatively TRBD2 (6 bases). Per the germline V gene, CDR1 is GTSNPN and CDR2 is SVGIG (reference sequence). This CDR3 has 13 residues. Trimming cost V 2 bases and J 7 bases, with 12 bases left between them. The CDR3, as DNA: TGTGCCTGGAGTCCCGGAGGGCCGAATGAGCAGTTCTTC. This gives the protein CAWSPGGPNEQFF.

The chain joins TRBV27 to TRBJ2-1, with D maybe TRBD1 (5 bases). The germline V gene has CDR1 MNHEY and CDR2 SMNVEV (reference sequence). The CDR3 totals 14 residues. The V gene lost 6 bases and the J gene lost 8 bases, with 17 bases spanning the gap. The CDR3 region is CASRALGTGHEQFF. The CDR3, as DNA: TGTGCCAGCAGAGCATTGGGCACAGGCCATGAGCAGTTCTTC.